This record covers a single T cell receptor beta chain. Its antigen remains unidentified. Base-call qualities are not available, and no considerably larger clone is one nucleotide away. CD8 naive samples were CD45RO-negative cells positively selected for CCR7, giving a CD45RA+CCR7+ population that excluded TemRA cells. The donors were healthy, HIV-negative adults who had no recently reported acute infections or vaccinations. Every donor was a Caucasian adult living in Nashville, Tennessee, USA. Blood was collected by leukapheresis, and PBMCs were isolated by Ficoll-Histopaque density gradient centrifugation and then cryopreserved in liquid nitrogen vapor phase. Analytical flow cytometry was used to check the purity and quantity of every magnetically sorted T cell population. Genomic DNA was isolated from each sorted fraction and quantified by UV absorbance on a Nanodrop 2000c. These data come from a study of shared clonotypes between healthy human individuals (dated by TCRdb to 2018 to 2020). For the wider study: A few men and a couple of women, aged 18 to 49 years, made up the cohort. For each donor, three plates each were used for CD4 naive and CD4 memory, two plates were used for CD8 naive, and one plate was used for CD8 memory. Blood TCR repertoires of about 5 healthy adults were deeply sequenced to estimate repertoire size and the extent of clonotype sharing between individuals. To increase sequencing depth and limit assay-specific biases, TCR repertoire library preparation and sequencing were carried out by different laboratories using diverse techniques. Per donor, leukapheresis produced somewhere between about 0.9 and 10 billion PBMCs. General conclusions and limits of the study: Pairwise subsampling indicated that sequencing depth was expected to affect the degree of clonotype sharing among donors. Only blood was sampled, and tissue TCR repertoires likely differ from those in blood. Even with the large sequencing depth, rarefaction of the sorted-subset datasets indicated that sequencing was incomplete. Around 5% of naive CD4, 3% to 3.5% of naive CD8, roughly 2.4% of memory CD4, and around 0.42% of memory CD8 clonotypes were shared across several donors. Naive subsets generally had larger estimated clonotype richness than memory subsets. Compared with non-shared clonotypes, the clonotypes found in all four sorted-subset donors had higher generation probabilities. Because the study included only a small number of donors, the genetic and exposure-history diversity represented was limited.

Using the deep immunoSEQ assay, multiplex PCR amplified TCR CDR3 regions from genomic DNA. For each cell subset, the extracted genomic DNA was distributed evenly across all wells of several immunoSEQ 96-well plates, and each plate served as one replicate. For sorted subsets, roughly 200 ng of genomic DNA, equivalent to 25,000 to 35,000 T cell genomes, went into each replicate PCR. Purified libraries were quantified with a Qubit 3.0 fluorometer, sized on a Bioanalyzer 2100, and re-quantified with the KAPA Library Quantification kit. Every immunoSEQ 96-well plate was sequenced on a separate single-read 150-cycle Illumina NextSeq 550 flow cell. As for how the authors treated the data: Because the immunoSEQ output included only junctional sequences and no quality scores, the filtering could not be the same as the filtering used for full-length reads. Sequences were annotated with PyIR, a Python wrapper for IgBLAST v1.9, using IMGT germline references to assign V/J genes and CDR3. Reads were removed for weak V/J assignments (E-value above 1e-6), missing CDR3, stop codons, out-of-frame junctions, or ambiguous translated residues. V3J clonotypes were defined by identical inferred V gene, J gene, and CDR3 amino acid sequence. Percentage overlap between repertoires was computed as shared unique clonotypes divided by the size of the smaller repertoire. Repertoire richness was assessed with RTK rarefaction, the Chao1 estimator, and Recon v2.1 estimates of unobserved clonotypes. For all TCRbeta clonotypes obtained by the gDNA method from a handful of donors, generation probabilities were computed with OLGA. Drawn from immuneACCESS, this table holds only the in-frame rearrangements with V and J called that TCRdb kept. Clones are partly lost; checked studies trace under half to an unresolved V gene and leave the rest unexplained. V and J calls and clone size are copied from that table; D and trimming were computed from the DNA. The sample profile shows 1.5 million to 2.5 million clones; about 95% of them were found once. The ten largest clones represent 0.95% to 1.5% of the sample.

Relative to germline, V is 6 bases shorter and J is 0 bases shorter, with 17 bases between their ends. The germline V gene sets CDR1 to SGHTA and CDR2 to FQGTGA. Measured from the cysteine to the phenylalanine, the CDR3 is 16 residues long. The kept DNA is CDR3 alone, 48 bases in frame from the first base. The sequence was collected from a young man in good health. The sample comprised naive CD8+ T cells sorted from blood. Explained via the paper, the cell subset or site label denotes: CD45RA+CCR7+. Here the chain combines TRBV7-3 and TRBJ1-2; no D gene can be assigned with confidence. The DNA is TGTGCCAGCAGGTTCGGCCTATCCATCGCTAACTATGGCTACACCTTC. Translated, this gives CASRFGLSIANYGYTF. Supplemented by the reference TRBV7-3 and TRBJ1-2 proteins around the CDR3, the complete variable domain is GAGVSQTPSNKVTEKGKYVELRCDPISGHTALYWYRQSLGQGPEFLIYFQGTGAADDSGLPNDRFFAVRPEGSVSTLKIQRTERGDSAVYLCASRFGLSIANYGYTFGSGTRLTVV.